This passage covers 32 T cell receptor beta chains from one sample sequenced in a study of tumor-infiltrating lymphocytes in localized non-small cell lung cancer. Some clones are missing from TCRdb's copy, which holds only in-frame ones; the method was immunoSEQ multiplex PCR. The table has about 23,000 clones, around 78% seen once. The material sequenced was lung tumor tissue. All receptors derive from a human donor with non-small cell lung cancer.

There are a few counts of this clone. The V gene is TRBV19, the J gene TRBJ1-5; D gene unclear. CDR3 length: 13 residues. In germline, CDR1 is LNHDA, CDR2 SQIVND (reference sequence). Trimming took 5 bases from V and 7 from J, leaving 12 bases between them. Here the CDR3 reads CASSSAGRQPQHF. The CDR3 DNA sequence: TGTGCCAGTAGTTCCGCTGGGAGGCAGCCCCAGCATTTT.

The rearrangement uses TRBV30 and TRBJ1-5, with D possibly being TRBD1 (5 bases). Deletions cut 0 bases from V and 6 bases from J, with 6 bases between. The V gene's germline CDR1 is GTSNPN and CDR2 SVGIG (reference sequence). The CDR3 covers 12 residues. The CDR3 DNA reads as TGTGCCTGGAGTGTGGGGGGTCAGCCCCAGCATTTT. Amino acids: CAWSVGGQPQHF.

The rearrangement joins TRBV7-7 to TRBJ2-5; D remains unclear. Germline V gene sequence: CDR1 SSHAT, CDR2 FNYEAQ (reference sequence). V dropped 1 base and J dropped 2 bases, with 11 bases sitting between them. The CDR3 length is 15 residues. In DNA, the CDR3 is TGTGCCAGCAGCTTAGGGCGTGGGCAGCAAGAGACCCAGTACTTC. Translation gives CASSLGRGQQETQYF. The full variable domain, rest sourced from reference TRBV7-7 and TRBJ2-5, is GAGVSQSPRYKVTKRGQDVTLRCDPISSHATLYWYQQALGQGPEFLTYFNYEAQPDKSGLPSDRFSAERPEGSISTLTIQRTEQRDSAMYRCASSLGRGQQETQYFGPGTRLLVL.

The chain is built from TRBV9 and TRBJ1-3; D may be TRBD1 (5 bases). The CDR3 sequence is 15 residues long. Germline CDR1 and CDR2: SGDLS and YYNGEE. Trimming took off 0 bases at V and 8 bases at J, with 15 bases between the two ends. The CDR3 sequence is CASSVDGARLDTIYF. CDR3 DNA sequence: TGTGCCAGCAGCGTAGACGGGGCGCGCTTAGACACCATATATTTT.

The genes are TRBV30 and TRBJ1-1; no definite D call. In germline, CDR1 is GTSNPN, CDR2 SVGIG (reference sequence). V shed 4 bases and J shed 1 base, with 10 bases lying between them. The CDR3 is 13 amino acids. The CDR3 DNA follows: TGTGCCTGGAAGAGGGTACCGAACACTGAAGCTTTCTTT. This translates into CAWKRVPNTEAFF.

The chain recombines TRBV7-2 with TRBJ2-1; TRBD2 agrees at 9 bases. V lost 3 bases, J lost 7 bases, and 4 bases stayed unmatched. The CDR3 runs to 14 residues. Germline V gene data show CDR1 as SGHTA and CDR2 as FQGNSA. CDR3 bases: TGTGCCAGCAGCTTTGCCGCGGGGGGGAATGAGCAGTTCTTC. The encoded protein is CASSFAAGGNEQFF.

This chain joins TRBV11-3 and TRBJ2-5, with D maybe TRBD1 (8 bases). Germline V CDR1 and CDR2: SGHNT, YENEEA. The CDR3 is 17 amino acids. V lost 5 bases to trimming and J lost 7 bases, with 26 bases between them. This CDR3 reads CASSVNRGGNIRGTQYF. Written as DNA, the CDR3 is TGTGCCAGCAGCGTTAACAGGGGGGGTAATATACGGGGGACCCAGTACTTC. The whole variable domain, filled in from reference TRBV11-3 and TRBJ2-5, reads EAGVVQSPRYKIIEKKQPVAFWCNPISGHNTLYWYLQNLGQGPELLIRYENEEAVDDSQLPKDRFSAERLKGVDSTLKIQPAELGDSAVYLCASSVNRGGNIRGTQYFGPGTRLLVL.

This sequence joins TRBV4-3 and TRBJ1-2; D not resolved. CDR1 and CDR2 (germline): LGHNA, YSLEER. The V end lost 4 bases, the J end lost 4 bases, and 16 bases lay between the germline ends. The CDR3 runs to 15 residues. Here the CDR3 reads CASSPRGGMPYGYTF. The CDR3 DNA reads as TGCGCCAGCAGCCCCCGGGGTGGGATGCCCTATGGCTACACCTTC.

This clone occurred a few times. This chain joins TRBV2 and TRBJ2-7; the match to TRBD2 covers 8 bases. V shed 4 bases, J shed 4 bases, and the junction held 3 bases outside the gene matches. Per germline, CDR1 SNHLY and CDR2 FYNNEI. The CDR3 extends over 13 amino acids. The CDR3 DNA reads as TGTGCCAGCAGTGTTGGCGGGGGGTACGAGCAGTACTTC. Encoded protein: CASSVGGGYEQYF.

J is TRBJ1-5 and V is TRBV7-2, with 7 bases matching TRBD1. The V and J ends lost 4 bases and 2 bases, in that order; junction bases with no gene match: 2. Germline assignment: CDR1 SGHTA and CDR2 FQGNSA. The CDR3 consists of 14 residues. In DNA form, the CDR3 reads TGTGCCAGCAGCTGGACAGGCGGCAATCAGCCCCAGCATTTT. Translated, it gives CASSWTGGNQPQHF.

CDR3 nucleotides: TGCGCCAGCAGTGAGGAGGGTACAGGTGCCTACAATGAGCAGTTCTTC. As protein: CASSEEGTGAYNEQFF. The rearrangement links TRBV10-2 to TRBJ2-1; D assignment may be TRBD1 or TRBD2 (5 bases each). Germline loops: CDR1 WSHSY, CDR2 SAAADI. The CDR3 has 16 amino acids. With 2 bases removed from V and 2 bases from J, the gap between germline ends came to 13 bases.

This clone has just a few counts. J is TRBJ2-3 and V is TRBV4-1; TRBD2 might be the D (5 bases). Germline CDR1 is MGHRA and CDR2 is YSYEKL. V was cut by 3 bases and J by 5 bases, with 6 bases left in between. This CDR3 comprises 12 residues. The CDR3, as DNA: TGCGCCAGCAGCCACCGGGGAGATACGCAGTATTTT. Protein: CASSHRGDTQYF.

The chain joins TRBV5-1 to TRBJ2-5, with D possibly matching TRBD1 (5 bases). The germline CDR1 and CDR2 sequences are SGHRS and YFSETQ. The CDR3 contains 15 residues. With 4 bases removed from V and 0 bases from J, the gap between germline ends came to 13 bases. CDR3 nucleotides: TGCGCCAGCAGCCAGGACAACCCGTACCAAGAGACCCAGTACTTC. This translates into CASSQDNPYQETQYF.

The J gene is TRBJ2-4, the V gene TRBV30; D unresolved. Germline V gives CDR1 GTSNPN, CDR2 SVGIG (reference sequence). The CDR3 loop spans 11 amino acids. The V gene lost 7 bases and the J gene lost 6 bases, with 10 bases spanning the gap. This chain's CDR3 is CALAAGNIQYF. CDR3 sequence (DNA): TGTGCCTTGGCCGCCGGAAACATTCAGTACTTC.

With regard to this clone: Other DNA sequences of this sample code for an identical CDR3. J is TRBJ2-1 and V is TRBV5-1, with D perhaps TRBD2 (7 bases). Germline V gene data show CDR1 as SGHRS and CDR2 as YFSETQ. This CDR3 contains 15 residues. V lost 2 bases and J 1 base, leaving 10 bases between the germline ends. CDR3 sequence reads: CASSLGGDSYNEQFF. In DNA, the CDR3 is TGCGCCAGCAGCTTAGGGGGGGATTCCTACAATGAGCAGTTCTTC.

This chain joins TRBV29-1 and TRBJ2-6; D is unclear. Germline values: CDR1 SQVTM, CDR2 ANQGSEA. Trimming shortened V by 5 bases and J by 4 bases, and 9 bases separated the two germline ends. The CDR3 extends over 13 amino acids. The CDR3 is CSVLAPGANVLTF. The CDR3 DNA follows: TGCAGCGTTCTCGCCCCCGGGGCCAACGTCCTGACTTTC. Looking up the rest from reference TRBV29-1 and TRBJ2-6 gives the full variable domain: SAVISQKPSRDICQRGTSLTIQCQVDSQVTMMFWYRQQPGQSLTLIATANQGSEATYESGFVIDKFPISRPNLTFSTLTVSNMSPEDSSIYLCSVLAPGANVLTFGAGSRLTVL.

This clone was observed once. V usage is TRBV5-1 and J usage is TRBJ1-1; TRBD1 aligns across 9 bases. This CDR3 comprises 16 residues. J was trimmed by 5 bases and V by 3 bases; bases with no gene match: 11. Germline V gene lookup returns CDR1 SGHRS and CDR2 YFSETQ. The CDR3 reads CASSYTLLGQGTEAFF. The CDR3 DNA reads as TGCGCCAGCAGCTATACACTACTAGGACAGGGGACTGAAGCTTTCTTT.

V and J are TRBV4-1 and TRBJ1-5; D ambiguous. Deletions cut 0 bases from V and 2 bases from J, with 11 bases between. This CDR3 region has 16 residues. CDR1 and CDR2 (germline): MGHRA, YSYEKL. The DNA for the CDR3 is TGCGCCAGCAGCCAAGATAGTGGGGTTGGCAATCAGCCCCAGCATTTT. It translates to CASSQDSGVGNQPQHF.

V and J are TRBV30 and TRBJ2-7; a possible D gene is TRBD2 (5 bases). The CDR3 is 15 residues long. V shed 0 bases and J shed 0 bases, with 12 bases lying between them. Germline assignment: CDR1 GTSNPN and CDR2 SVGIG (reference sequence). The CDR3 DNA sequence: TGTGCCTGGAGTGTAGGACCGGGGAGCTCCTACGAGCAGTACTTC. This sequence encodes CAWSVGPGSSYEQYF.

This clone was seen only a few times. The CDR3: CASSPRGANTEAFF. The DNA of the CDR3 is TGTGCCAGCAGTCCCCGGGGGGCAAACACTGAAGCTTTCTTT. This chain uses TRBV6-6 with TRBJ1-1; D is possibly TRBD1 (6 bases). Trimming removed 5 bases at V and 2 bases at J, with 12 bases between. The germline gives CDR1 MNHNY, CDR2 SVGAGI (reference sequence). The CDR3 length is 14 residues.

The J gene is TRBJ2-2, the V gene TRBV30; a weak D match, TRBD2 (7 bases). CDR3 length equals 14 residues. From germline, CDR1 is GTSNPN and CDR2 SVGIG (reference sequence). Trimming left V 4 bases short and J 5 bases short, with 14 bases between. The CDR3, as DNA: TGTGCCTGGAAAGGGGGGGGCCTAACCGGGGAGCTGTTTTTT. It specifies CAWKGGGLTGELFF.

This clone appeared once. The chain has TRBV29-1 and TRBJ2-7; D is undetermined. This CDR3 spans 12 amino acids. The V end lost 8 bases, the J end lost 3 bases, and 14 bases lay between the germline ends. The germline V gene encodes CDR1 SQVTM and CDR2 ANQGSEA. The CDR3 protein is CSMVTPNYEQYF. DNA for the CDR3: TGCAGCATGGTGACACCCAACTACGAGCAGTACTTC.

The gene calls are TRBV9 and TRBJ2-7, with D unclear. The CDR3 has 14 amino acids. Trimming shortened V by 0 bases and J by 5 bases, and 12 bases separated the two germline ends. Germline V gene data show CDR1 as SGDLS and CDR2 as YYNGEE. CDR3 protein: CASSVEQAAHEQYF. DNA of the CDR3: TGTGCCAGCAGCGTAGAGCAGGCCGCCCACGAGCAGTACTTC.

This clone has more than one count but fewer than ten. CDR3 loop: CASSVDGAGGTDTQYF. CDR3 nucleotide sequence: TGTGCCAGCAGCGTAGACGGGGCGGGGGGCACAGATACGCAGTATTTT. J is TRBJ2-3 and V is TRBV9, with TRBD2 matching 7 bases. This CDR3 is 16 amino acids long. V gave up 0 bases and J gave up 1 base; unmatched junction bases: 5. Germline lookup yields CDR1 SGDLS and CDR2 YYNGEE.

The J gene is TRBJ2-5, the V gene TRBV10-2, with 8 bases identical to TRBD2. Unmatched junction bases numbered 11, after V lost 4 bases and J lost 4 bases. The CDR3 sequence is 16 residues long. CDR1 WSHSY and CDR2 SAAADI come from the germline V gene. In nucleotides, the CDR3 is TGCGCCAGCAGTGTTATCGGGGGGGCCGGGGCAGAGACCCAGTACTTC. As protein: CASSVIGGAGAETQYF.

The chain has TRBV5-6 and TRBJ1-1; 10 positions match TRBD1. Germline-derived CDR1 and CDR2 are SGHDT and YYEEEE. The CDR3 spans 16 residues. The ends lost 0 bases at V and 4 bases at J; junction bases unmatched: 6. CDR3 nucleotide sequence: TGTGCCAGCAGCTTGGGTGACAGGGGGCCTGCCACTGAAGCTTTCTTT. Protein sequence: CASSLGDRGPATEAFF.

V is TRBV7-8 and J is TRBJ2-7, with 10 bases matching TRBD1. The V gene's germline CDR1 is SGHVS and CDR2 FQNEAQ. The CDR3 has 15 residues. Trimming cost V 3 bases and J 5 bases; bases outside gene matches: 7. CDR3 residues: CASSFSGQGTDEQYF. The CDR3, as DNA: TGTGCCAGCAGCTTCTCGGGACAGGGGACCGACGAGCAGTACTTC.

This clone showed up just a few times. The DNA for the CDR3 is TGTGCCAGCAGCGTGTCCGGGGCCGGGGGGGAGACCCAGTACTTC. This translates into CASSVSGAGGETQYF. The chain uses TRBV9 and TRBJ2-5; 7 nucleotides match TRBD2. This CDR3 comprises 15 residues. Germline assignment: CDR1 SGDLS and CDR2 YYNGEE. Trimming took 2 bases from V and 5 from J; bases not matched to a gene: 9.

The J gene is TRBJ2-7, the V gene TRBV15; no clear D gene. Germline CDR1 LNHNV, CDR2 YYDKDF (reference sequence). CDR3 length equals 12 residues. V lost 4 bases and J 4 bases, leaving 8 bases between the germline ends. The CDR3 loop reads CATSTSGYEQYF. The DNA of the CDR3 is TGTGCCACCAGCACCTCCGGGTACGAGCAGTACTTC.

This clone is large (0.1 to 1%). The chain joins TRBV10-3 to TRBJ1-3; no firm D call. This CDR3 is built from 15 residues. V lost 2 bases, J lost 0 bases, and 8 bases lay in between. The germline V gene encodes CDR1 ENHRY and CDR2 SYGVKD. Here the CDR3 reads CAISEGVYSGNTIYF. The CDR3 DNA sequence: TGTGCCATCAGTGAGGGGGTTTACTCTGGAAACACCATATATTTT.

This clone was counted only a few times. This chain links TRBV4-3 with TRBJ2-4; D ambiguous. The CDR3 contains 16 residues. CDR1 LGHNA and CDR2 YSLEER come from the germline V gene. Between the trimmed V and J ends, which lost 0 bases and 0 bases, there was a span of 9 bases. The CDR3 sequence: CASSQDLQSAKNIQYF. Here the CDR3 DNA reads TGCGCCAGCAGCCAAGATTTGCAGTCAGCCAAAAACATTCAGTACTTC.

The J gene is TRBJ2-5, the V gene TRBV18; D is uncertain. This CDR3 is 14 amino acids long. CDR1 and CDR2 (germline): KGHSH, LQKENI. V was cut by 2 bases and J by 3 bases, with 10 bases left in between. The CDR3 here is CASSPGLIEETQYF. In DNA, the CDR3 is TGTGCCAGCTCACCAGGGTTAATTGAAGAGACCCAGTACTTC.